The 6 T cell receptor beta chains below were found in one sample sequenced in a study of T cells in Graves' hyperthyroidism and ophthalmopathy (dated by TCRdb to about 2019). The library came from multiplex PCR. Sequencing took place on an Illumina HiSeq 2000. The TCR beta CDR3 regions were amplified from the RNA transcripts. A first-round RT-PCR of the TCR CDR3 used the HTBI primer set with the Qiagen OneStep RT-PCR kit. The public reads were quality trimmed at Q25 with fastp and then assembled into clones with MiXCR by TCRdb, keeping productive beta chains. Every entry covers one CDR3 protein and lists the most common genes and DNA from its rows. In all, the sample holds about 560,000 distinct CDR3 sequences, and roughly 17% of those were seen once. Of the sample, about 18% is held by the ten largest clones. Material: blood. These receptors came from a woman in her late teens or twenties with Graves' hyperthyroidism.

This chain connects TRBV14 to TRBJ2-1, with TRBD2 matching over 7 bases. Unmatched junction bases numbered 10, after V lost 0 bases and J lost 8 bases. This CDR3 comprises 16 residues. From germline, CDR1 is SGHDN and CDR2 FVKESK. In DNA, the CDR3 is TGTGCCAGCAGCCAAGAGCGGGCGCGGGAGTTCGATGAGCAGTTCTTC. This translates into CASSQERAREFDEQFF.

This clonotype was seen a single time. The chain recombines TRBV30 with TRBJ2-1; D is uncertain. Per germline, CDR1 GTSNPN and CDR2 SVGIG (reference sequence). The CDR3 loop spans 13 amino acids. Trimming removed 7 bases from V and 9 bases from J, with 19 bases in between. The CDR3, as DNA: TGTGCCTCCCCCATTAGGTACCGTGGTGAGCAGTTCTTC. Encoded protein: CASPIRYRGEQFF. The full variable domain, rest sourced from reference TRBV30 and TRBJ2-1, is SQTIHQWPATLVQPVGSPLSLECTVEGTSNPNLYWYRQAAGRGLQLLFYSVGIGQISSEVPQNLSASRPQDRQFILSSKKLLLSDSGFYLCASPIRYRGEQFFGPGTRLTVL.

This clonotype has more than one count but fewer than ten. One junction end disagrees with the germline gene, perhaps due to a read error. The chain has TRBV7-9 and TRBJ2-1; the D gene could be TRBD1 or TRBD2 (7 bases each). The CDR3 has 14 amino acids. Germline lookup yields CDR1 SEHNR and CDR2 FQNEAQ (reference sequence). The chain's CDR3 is CASRSGGGYNKQFF. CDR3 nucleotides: TGTGCCAGCAGATCAGGGGGGGGATACAATAAGCAGTTCTTC.

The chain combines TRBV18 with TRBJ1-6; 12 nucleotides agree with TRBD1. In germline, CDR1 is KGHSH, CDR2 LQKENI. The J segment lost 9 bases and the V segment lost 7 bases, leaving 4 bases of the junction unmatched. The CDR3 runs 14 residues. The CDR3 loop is CASWGQGAGSPLHF. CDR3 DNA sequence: TGTGCCAGCTGGGGACAGGGGGCTGGTTCACCCCTCCACTTT.

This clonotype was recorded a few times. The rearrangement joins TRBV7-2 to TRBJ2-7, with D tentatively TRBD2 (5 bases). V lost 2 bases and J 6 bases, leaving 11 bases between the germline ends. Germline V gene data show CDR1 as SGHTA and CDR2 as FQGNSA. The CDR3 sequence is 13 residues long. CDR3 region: CASSLKFRGEQYF. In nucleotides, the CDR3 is TGTGCCAGCAGCTTAAAGTTCCGGGGCGAGCAGTACTTC.

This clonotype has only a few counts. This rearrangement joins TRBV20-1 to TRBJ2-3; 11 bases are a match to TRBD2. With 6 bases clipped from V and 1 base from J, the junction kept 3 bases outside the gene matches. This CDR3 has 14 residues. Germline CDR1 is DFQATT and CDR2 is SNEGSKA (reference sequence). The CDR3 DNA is TGCAGTGCCTTGACTAGCGGGGGCACAGATACGCAGTATTTT. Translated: CSALTSGGTDTQYF.